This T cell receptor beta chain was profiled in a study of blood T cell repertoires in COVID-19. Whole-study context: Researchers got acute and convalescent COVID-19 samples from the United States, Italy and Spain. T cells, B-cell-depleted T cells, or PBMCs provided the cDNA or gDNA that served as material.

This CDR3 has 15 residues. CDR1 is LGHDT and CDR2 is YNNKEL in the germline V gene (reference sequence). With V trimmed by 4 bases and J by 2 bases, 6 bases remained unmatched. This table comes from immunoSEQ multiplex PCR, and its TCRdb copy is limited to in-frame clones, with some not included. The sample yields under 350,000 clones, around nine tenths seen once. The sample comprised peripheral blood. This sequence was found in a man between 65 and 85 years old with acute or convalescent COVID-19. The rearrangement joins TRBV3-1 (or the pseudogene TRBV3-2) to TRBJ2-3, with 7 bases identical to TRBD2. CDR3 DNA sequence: TGTGCCAGCAGCCTTAGCGGGCATTACACAGATACGCAGTATTTT. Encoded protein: CASSLSGHYTDTQYF.